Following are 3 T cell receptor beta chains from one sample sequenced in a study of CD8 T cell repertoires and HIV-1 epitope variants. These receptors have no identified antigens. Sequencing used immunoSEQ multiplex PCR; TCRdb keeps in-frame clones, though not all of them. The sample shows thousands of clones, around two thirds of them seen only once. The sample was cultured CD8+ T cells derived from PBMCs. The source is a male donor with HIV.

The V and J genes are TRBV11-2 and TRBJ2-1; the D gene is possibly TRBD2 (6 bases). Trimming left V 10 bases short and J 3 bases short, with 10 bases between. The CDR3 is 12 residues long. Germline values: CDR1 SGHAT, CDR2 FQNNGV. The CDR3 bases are TGTGCCACCCGGAGGGGCTACAATGAGCAGTTCTTC. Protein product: CATRRGYNEQFF.

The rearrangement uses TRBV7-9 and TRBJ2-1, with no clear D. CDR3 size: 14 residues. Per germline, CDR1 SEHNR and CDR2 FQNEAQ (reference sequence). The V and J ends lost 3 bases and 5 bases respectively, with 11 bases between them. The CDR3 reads CASSFNGVDNEQFF. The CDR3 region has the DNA TGTGCCAGCAGCTTTAACGGAGTGGACAATGAGCAGTTCTTC.

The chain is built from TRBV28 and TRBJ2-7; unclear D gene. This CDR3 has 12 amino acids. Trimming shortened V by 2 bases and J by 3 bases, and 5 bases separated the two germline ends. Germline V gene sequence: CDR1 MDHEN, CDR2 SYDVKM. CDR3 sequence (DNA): TGTGCCAGCAGTTTAAACCTCTACGAGCAGTACTTC. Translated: CASSLNLYEQYF.